These 8 T cell receptor beta chains originate from one sample sequenced in a study of control samples from healthy donors and cancer patients. TCRdb's table, derived via immunoSEQ multiplex PCR, lists solely in-frame clones and lacks some. The repertoire holds about 150,000 clones, with about 89% as singletons. Specimen: blood. These receptors all stem from a man between 25 and 39 years old in good health.

This chain uses TRBV9 with TRBJ1-6; D uncertain. Germline V gene sequence: CDR1 SGDLS, CDR2 YYNGEE. The length of the CDR3 is 14 residues. Between the trimmed V and J ends, which lost 0 bases and 3 bases, there was a span of 4 bases. The CDR3 DNA follows: TGTGCCAGCAGCGTAGACAGCTATAATTCACCCCTCCACTTT. Encoded protein: CASSVDSYNSPLHF.

This chain connects TRBV5-1 to TRBJ1-4; weak D call: TRBD1 (5 bases). This CDR3 has 15 residues. CDR1 and CDR2 from the germline V gene are SGHRS and YFSETQ. The V end was cut by 0 bases, the J end by 5 bases, with 11 bases between. This CDR3 reads CASSLEGAKNEKLFF. CDR3 nucleotide sequence: TGCGCCAGCAGCTTGGAAGGGGCGAAGAATGAAAAACTGTTTTTT.

The CDR3, as DNA: TGTGCCACCAGTGATCCAGGGAGTGCTGAAGCTTTCTTT. Residues: CATSDPGSAEAFF. The rearrangement joins TRBV24-1 to TRBJ1-1, with D maybe TRBD1 (5 bases). Trimming removed 3 bases from V and 6 bases from J, with 10 bases in between. The germline gives CDR1 KGHDR, CDR2 SFDVKD. The CDR3 spans 13 residues.

Here the CDR3 reads CASSQDPVEKTKGYEQYF. The DNA of the CDR3 is TGCGCCAGCAGCCAAGACCCAGTGGAGAAAACAAAAGGCTACGAGCAGTACTTC. V usage is TRBV4-3 and J usage is TRBJ2-7; D unresolved. The CDR3 runs to 18 residues. The ends were cut back, 0 bases at V and 3 bases at J, with 21 bases in the middle. Germline V CDR1 and CDR2: LGHNA, YSLEER.

V usage is TRBV5-8 and J usage is TRBJ1-4; D possibly corresponds to TRBD1 (5 bases). V was trimmed by 0 bases and J by 9 bases, leaving 15 bases between them. The CDR3 has 15 residues. Germline V gives CDR1 SGHTS, CDR2 YDEGEE. As DNA, the CDR3 is TGTGCCAGCAGCTTGGCCTCGTCGACAGTACAAAAACTGTTTTTT. Translated, it gives CASSLASSTVQKLFF. Combining the CDR3 with reference TRBV5-8 and TRBJ1-4 gives the whole variable domain EAGVTQSPTHLIKTRGQQATLRCSPISGHTSVYWYQQALGLGLQFLLWYDEGEERNRGNFPPRFSGRQFPNYSSELNVNALELEDSALYLCASSLASSTVQKLFFGSGTQLSVL.

This clone was observed a few times. The V and J genes are TRBV30 and TRBJ1-2; D is ambiguous. Per germline, CDR1 GTSNPN and CDR2 SVGIG (reference sequence). With 3 bases removed from V and 1 base from J, the gap between germline ends came to 6 bases. CDR3 length: 12 residues. This chain's CDR3 is CAWSRINYGYTF. As DNA, the CDR3 is TGTGCCTGGAGCCGAATTAACTATGGCTACACCTTC.

V and J are TRBV11-3 and TRBJ2-5; TRBD1 matches 9 bases. In germline, CDR1 is SGHNT, CDR2 YENEEA. The trim removed 6 bases at V and 2 bases at J, leaving 4 bases unmatched. This CDR3 is 14 amino acids long. In DNA form, the CDR3 reads TGTGCCAGCAGTTCGGGGACAGGGCAAGAGACCCAGTACTTC. Amino acid sequence: CASSSGTGQETQYF.

The chain carries TRBV19 and TRBJ2-5; D is possibly TRBD1 (7 bases). The CDR3 runs 14 residues. The germline V and J ends were trimmed by 6 bases and 5 bases, with 16 bases remaining between them. Germline CDR1 LNHDA, CDR2 SQIVND (reference sequence). As DNA, the CDR3 is TGTGCCAGTAGGCGTGACAGGGCGGGGGAGACCCAGTACTTC. It encodes CASRRDRAGETQYF.